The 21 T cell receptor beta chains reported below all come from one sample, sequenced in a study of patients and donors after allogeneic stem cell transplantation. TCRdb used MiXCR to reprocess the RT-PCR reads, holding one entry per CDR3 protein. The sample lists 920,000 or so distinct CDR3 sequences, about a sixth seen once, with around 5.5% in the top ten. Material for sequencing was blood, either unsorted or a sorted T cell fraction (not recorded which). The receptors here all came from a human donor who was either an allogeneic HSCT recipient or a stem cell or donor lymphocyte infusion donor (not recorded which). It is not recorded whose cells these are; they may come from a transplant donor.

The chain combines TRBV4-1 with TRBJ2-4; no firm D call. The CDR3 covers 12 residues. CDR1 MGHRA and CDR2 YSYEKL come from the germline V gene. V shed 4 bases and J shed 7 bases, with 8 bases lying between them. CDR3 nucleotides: TGCGCCAGCAGCCCGCAAATGAACATTCAGTACTTC. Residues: CASSPQMNIQYF.

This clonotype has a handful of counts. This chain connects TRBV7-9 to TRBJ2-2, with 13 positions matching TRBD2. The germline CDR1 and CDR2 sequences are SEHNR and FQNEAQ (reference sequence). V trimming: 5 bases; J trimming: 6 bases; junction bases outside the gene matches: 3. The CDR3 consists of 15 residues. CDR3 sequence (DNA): TGTGCCAGCAGCCGGACTAGCGGGGGCTCCGGGGAGCTGTTTTTT. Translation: CASSRTSGGSGELFF.

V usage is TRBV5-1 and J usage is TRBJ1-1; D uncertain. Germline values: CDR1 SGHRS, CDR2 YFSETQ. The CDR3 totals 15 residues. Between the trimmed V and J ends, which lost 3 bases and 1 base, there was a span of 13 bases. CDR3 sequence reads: CASSWSQTGNTEAFF. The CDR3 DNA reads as TGCGCCAGCAGCTGGAGCCAAACCGGGAACACTGAAGCTTTCTTT.

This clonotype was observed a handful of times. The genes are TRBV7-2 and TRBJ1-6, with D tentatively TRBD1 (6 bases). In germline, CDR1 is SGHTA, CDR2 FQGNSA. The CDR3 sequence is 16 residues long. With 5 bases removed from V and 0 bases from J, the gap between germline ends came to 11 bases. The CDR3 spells CASSHGQSSYNSPLHF. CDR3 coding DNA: TGTGCCAGCAGCCACGGACAGAGCTCCTATAATTCACCCCTCCACTTT. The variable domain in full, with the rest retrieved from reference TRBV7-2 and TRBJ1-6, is GAGVSQSPSNKVTEKGKDVELRCDPISGHTALYWYRQSLGQGLEFLIYFQGNSAPDKSGLPSDRFSAERTGGSVSTLTIQRTQQEDSAVYLCASSHGQSSYNSPLHFGNGTRLTVT.

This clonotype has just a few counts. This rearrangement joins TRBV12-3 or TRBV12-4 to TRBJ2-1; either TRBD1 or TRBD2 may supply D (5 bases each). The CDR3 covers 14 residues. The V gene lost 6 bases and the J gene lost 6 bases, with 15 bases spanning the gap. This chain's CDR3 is CASSYHGALNEQFF. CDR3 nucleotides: TGTGCCAGCAGCTATCACGGGGCTCTCAATGAGCAGTTCTTC.

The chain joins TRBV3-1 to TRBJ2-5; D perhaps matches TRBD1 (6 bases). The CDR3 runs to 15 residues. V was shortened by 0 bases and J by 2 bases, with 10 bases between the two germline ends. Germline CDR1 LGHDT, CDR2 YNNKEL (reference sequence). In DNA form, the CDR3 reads TGTGCCAGCAGCCAAGAAGCTGGGACACAAGAGACCCAGTACTTC. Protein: CASSQEAGTQETQYF.

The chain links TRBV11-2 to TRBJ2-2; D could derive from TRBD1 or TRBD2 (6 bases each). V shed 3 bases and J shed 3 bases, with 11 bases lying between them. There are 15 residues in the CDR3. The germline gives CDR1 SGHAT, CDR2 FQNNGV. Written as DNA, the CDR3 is TGTGCCAGCAGCTTCTGGGGGGCCGACACCGGGGAGCTGTTTTTT. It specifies CASSFWGADTGELFF. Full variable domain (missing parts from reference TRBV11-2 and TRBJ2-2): EAGVAQSPRYKIIEKRQSVAFWCNPISGHATLYWYQQILGQGPKLLIQFQNNGVVDDSQLPKDRFSAERLKGVDSTLKIQPAKLEDSAVYLCASSFWGADTGELFFGEGSRLTVL.

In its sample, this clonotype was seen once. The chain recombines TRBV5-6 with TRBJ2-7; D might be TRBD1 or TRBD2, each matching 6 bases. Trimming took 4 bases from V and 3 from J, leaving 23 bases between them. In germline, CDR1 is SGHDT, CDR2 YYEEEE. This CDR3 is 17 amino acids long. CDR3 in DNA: TGTGCCAGCAGCCGGAGGACACCGGGACTGGGACACTACGAGCAGTACTTC. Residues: CASSRRTPGLGHYEQYF.

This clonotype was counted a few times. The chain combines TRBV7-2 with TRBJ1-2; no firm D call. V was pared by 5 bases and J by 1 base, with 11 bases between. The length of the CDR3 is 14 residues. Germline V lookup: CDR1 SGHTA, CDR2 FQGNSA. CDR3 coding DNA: TGTGCCAGCAGCCGCGACGGATTTAACTATGGCTACACCTTC. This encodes CASSRDGFNYGYTF.

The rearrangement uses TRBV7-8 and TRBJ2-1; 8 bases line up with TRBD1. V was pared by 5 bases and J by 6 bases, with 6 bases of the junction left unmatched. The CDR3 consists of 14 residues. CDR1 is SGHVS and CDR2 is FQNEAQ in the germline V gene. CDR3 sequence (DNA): TGTGCCAGCAGCGCCCCAGGACAGGGCAATGAGCAGTTCTTC. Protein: CASSAPGQGNEQFF.

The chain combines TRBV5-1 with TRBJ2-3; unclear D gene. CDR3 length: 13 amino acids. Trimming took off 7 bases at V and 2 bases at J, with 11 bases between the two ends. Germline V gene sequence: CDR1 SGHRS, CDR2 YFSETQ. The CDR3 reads CASGLFTTDTQYF. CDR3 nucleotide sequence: TGCGCCAGCGGTCTATTTACCACAGATACGCAGTATTTT.

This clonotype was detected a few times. The CDR3 loop is CASSRSNGESGNTIYF. The CDR3 nucleotides are TGTGCCAGCAGCAGGTCCAACGGGGAATCTGGAAACACCATATATTTT. The rearrangement links TRBV6-1 to TRBJ1-3, with no clear D. The CDR3 sequence is 16 residues long. CDR1 and CDR2 from the germline V gene are MNHNS and SASEGT. V was clipped by 6 bases and J by 1 base, with 16 bases between them.

The CDR3 loop is CAISESGRATGELFF. CDR3 nucleotide sequence: TGTGCCATCAGTGAGTCTGGCAGGGCCACCGGGGAGCTGTTTTTT. The chain is built from TRBV10-3 and TRBJ2-2, with D possibly TRBD1 on 5 matching bases. This CDR3 region has 15 residues. The germline V gene has CDR1 ENHRY and CDR2 SYGVKD. Trimming pared 0 bases from V and 4 bases from J, leaving 9 bases between.

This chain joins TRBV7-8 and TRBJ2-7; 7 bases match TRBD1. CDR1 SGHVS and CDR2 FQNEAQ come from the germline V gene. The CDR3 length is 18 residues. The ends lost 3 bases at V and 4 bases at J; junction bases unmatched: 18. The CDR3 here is CASSFKLEPTTGLYEQYF. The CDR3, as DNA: TGTGCCAGCAGCTTTAAACTCGAGCCGACGACAGGGTTGTACGAGCAGTACTTC.

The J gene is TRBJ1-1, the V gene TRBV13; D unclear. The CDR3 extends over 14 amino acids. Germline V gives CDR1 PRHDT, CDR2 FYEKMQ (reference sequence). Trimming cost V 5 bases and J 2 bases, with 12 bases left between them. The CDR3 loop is CASSRMELNTEAFF. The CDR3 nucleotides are TGTGCCAGCAGCCGCATGGAGCTAAACACTGAAGCTTTCTTT.

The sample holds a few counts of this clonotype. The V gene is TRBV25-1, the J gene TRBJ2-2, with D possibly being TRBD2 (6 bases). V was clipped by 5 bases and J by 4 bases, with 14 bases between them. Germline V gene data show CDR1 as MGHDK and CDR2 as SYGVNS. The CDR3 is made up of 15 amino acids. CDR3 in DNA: TGTGCCAGCAGTCATTACGGGACTTTCACCGGGGAGCTGTTTTTT. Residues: CASSHYGTFTGELFF.

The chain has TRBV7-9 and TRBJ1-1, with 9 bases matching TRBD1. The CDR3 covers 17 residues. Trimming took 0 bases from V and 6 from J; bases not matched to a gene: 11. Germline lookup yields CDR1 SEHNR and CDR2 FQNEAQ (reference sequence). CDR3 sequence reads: CASSLAGGTGPPAEAFF. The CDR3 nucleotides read TGTGCCAGCAGCTTAGCGGGGGGGACAGGGCCTCCTGCTGAAGCTTTCTTT.

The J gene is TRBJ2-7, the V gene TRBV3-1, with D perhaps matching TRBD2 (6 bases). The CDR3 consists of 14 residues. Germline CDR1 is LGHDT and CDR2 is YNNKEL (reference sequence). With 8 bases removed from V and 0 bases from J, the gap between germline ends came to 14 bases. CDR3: CASAPGLGSYEQYF. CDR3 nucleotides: TGTGCCAGCGCGCCGGGACTCGGCTCCTACGAGCAGTACTTC.

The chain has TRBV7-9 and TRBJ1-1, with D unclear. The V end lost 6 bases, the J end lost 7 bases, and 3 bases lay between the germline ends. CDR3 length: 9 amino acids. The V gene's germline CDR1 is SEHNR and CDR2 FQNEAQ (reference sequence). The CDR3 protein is CASSDEAFF. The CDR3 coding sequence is TGTGCCAGCAGTGATGAAGCTTTCTTT.

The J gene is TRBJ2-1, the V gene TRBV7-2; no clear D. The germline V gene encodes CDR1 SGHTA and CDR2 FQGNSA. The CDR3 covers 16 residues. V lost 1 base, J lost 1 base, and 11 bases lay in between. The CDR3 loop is CASSLEGSLSYNEQFF. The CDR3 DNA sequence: TGTGCCAGCAGCTTAGAGGGTAGCCTGTCCTACAATGAGCAGTTCTTC.

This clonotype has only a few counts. As DNA, the CDR3 is TGTGCCAGCAGAACCAGGGGGCAGGCTGAAGCTTTCTTT. Residues: CASRTRGQAEAFF. V and J are TRBV27 and TRBJ1-1; 8 nucleotides line up with TRBD1. V dropped 6 bases and J dropped 6; count of bases not matched to a gene: 6. The germline V gene encodes CDR1 MNHEY and CDR2 SMNVEV (reference sequence). The CDR3 has 13 amino acids.